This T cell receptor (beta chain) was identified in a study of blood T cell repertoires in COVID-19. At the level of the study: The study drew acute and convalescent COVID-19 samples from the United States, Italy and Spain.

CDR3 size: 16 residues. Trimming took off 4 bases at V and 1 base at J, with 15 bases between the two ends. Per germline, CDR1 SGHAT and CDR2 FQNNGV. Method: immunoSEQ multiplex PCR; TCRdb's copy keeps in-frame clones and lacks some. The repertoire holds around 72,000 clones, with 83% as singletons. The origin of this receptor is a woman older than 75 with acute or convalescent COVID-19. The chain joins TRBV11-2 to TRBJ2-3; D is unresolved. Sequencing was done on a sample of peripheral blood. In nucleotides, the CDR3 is TGTGCCAGCAGCTCCTACCCTGTCTTGCGCACAGATACGCAGTATTTT. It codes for CASSSYPVLRTDTQYF. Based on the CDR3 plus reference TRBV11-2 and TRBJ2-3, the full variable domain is EAGVAQSPRYKIIEKRQSVAFWCNPISGHATLYWYQQILGQGPKLLIQFQNNGVVDDSQLPKDRFSAERLKGVDSTLKIQPAKLEDSAVYLCASSSYPVLRTDTQYFGPGTRLTVL.